These 7 T cell receptor beta chains originate from one sample sequenced in a study of blood T cell repertoires in COVID-19. Sequenced by immunoSEQ multiplex PCR; TCRdb stores in-frame clones only, minus some. The profile shows over 250,000 clones, 80% to 90% of them singletons. The sequenced sample consisted of peripheral blood. The receptors stem from a woman in her seventies with acute or convalescent COVID-19.

The chain employs TRBV10-3 and TRBJ2-1; 10 bases are a match to TRBD2. Germline values: CDR1 ENHRY, CDR2 SYGVKD. J was trimmed by 7 bases and V by 7 bases; bases with no gene match: 4. The CDR3 sequence is 13 residues long. The CDR3, as DNA: TGTGCCATCACAAGCGGGGGGGCTAATGAGCAGTTCTTC. It specifies CAITSGGANEQFF.

V and J are TRBV2 and TRBJ1-6; D is unclear. Germline CDR1 and CDR2: SNHLY and FYNNEI. This CDR3 contains 14 residues. V shed 5 bases and J shed 9 bases, with 14 bases lying between them. In DNA, the CDR3 is TGTGCCAGCAGTCATGACAATCCCCCTTCACCCCTCCACTTT. Residues: CASSHDNPPSPLHF.

The chain is built from TRBV12-3 or TRBV12-4 and TRBJ2-1; D is possibly TRBD2 (5 bases). The CDR3 extends over 11 amino acids. Deletions cut 5 bases from V and 10 bases from J, with 9 bases between. CDR3 sequence: CASSASGEQFF. The CDR3, as DNA: TGTGCCAGCAGTGCTTCGGGGGAGCAGTTCTTC.

This clone was seen a handful of times. This chain connects TRBV7-2 to TRBJ1-2; D is perhaps TRBD1 (5 bases). V was clipped by 5 bases and J by 6 bases, with 19 bases between them. Germline CDR1 is SGHTA and CDR2 is FQGNSA. CDR3 size: 15 residues. This chain's CDR3 is CASSPQVTAGHGYTF. The CDR3 nucleotides are TGTGCCAGCAGCCCCCAGGTGACAGCTGGACATGGCTACACCTTC.

The V call is TRBV19, the J call TRBJ1-6; D not resolved. This CDR3 comprises 17 residues. Germline lookup yields CDR1 LNHDA and CDR2 SQIVND (reference sequence). Trimming took 6 bases from V and 6 from J, leaving 21 bases between them. The CDR3 region is CASRNPAGLATNSPLHF. CDR3 DNA sequence: TGTGCCAGTAGAAACCCTGCGGGCCTCGCCACTAATTCACCCCTCCACTTT.

CDR3 coding DNA: TGTGCCAGCAGCTTGGTGTCAGGGAAAGAAGCTTTCTTT. This gives the protein CASSLVSGKEAFF. J is TRBJ1-1 and V is TRBV5-6, with D maybe TRBD1 (5 bases). Trimming stripped 0 bases from V and 8 bases from J, with 11 bases between. The CDR3 runs to 13 residues. The germline V gene encodes CDR1 SGHDT and CDR2 YYEEEE. The full variable domain, with the rest looked up from reference TRBV5-6 and TRBJ1-1, is DAGVTQSPTHLIKTRGQQVTLRCSPKSGHDTVSWYQQALGQGPQFIFQYYEEEERQRGNFPDRFSGHQFPNYSSELNVNALLLGDSALYLCASSLVSGKEAFFGQGTRLTVV.

J is TRBJ2-1 and V is TRBV14; a possible D gene is TRBD2 (6 bases). The CDR3 is made up of 17 amino acids. Trimming cost V 1 base and J 4 bases, with 17 bases left between them. The germline CDR1 and CDR2 sequences are SGHDN and FVKESK. The CDR3: CASSQAMGTAGYNEQFF. As DNA, the CDR3 is TGTGCCAGCAGCCAAGCGATGGGGACCGCGGGGTACAATGAGCAGTTCTTC.